Listed here are 28 T cell receptor beta chains from one sample, sequenced in a study of radiotherapy plus CTLA-4 blockade in lung cancer. The repertoire was sequenced with immunoSEQ multiplex PCR; TCRdb's copy has only in-frame clones and lacks some. This sample has some 50,000 clones, with around 80% found just once. The sequences come from peripheral blood, collected from a patient treated with radiotherapy plus ipilimumab. The receptors here all came from a human donor with non-small cell lung cancer who had a partial response to radiotherapy plus ipilimumab.

The rearrangement links TRBV21-1 to TRBJ1-1. TRBV21-1 is designated a pseudogene. The CDR3 spans 15 residues. CDR3 DNA: TGTGCCAGCAGCAAGGAGGGGGGGCTGAACACTGAAGCTTTCTTT. Protein sequence: CASSKEGGLNTEAFF.

The chain combines TRBV21-1 with TRBJ2-3; the listed D gene, TRBD1, was not tested against the DNA. TRBV21-1 is an annotated pseudogene. This CDR3 has 16 amino acids. CDR3 sequence reads: CASSARDSTSTDTQYF. The CDR3 bases are TGTGCCAGCAGCGCCCGGGACAGTACTAGCACAGATACGCAGTATTTT.

J is TRBJ1-5 and V is TRBV6-1; D possibly corresponds to TRBD1 (5 bases). The germline V gene encodes CDR1 MNHNS and CDR2 SASEGT. V gave up 3 bases and J gave up 2 bases, with 20 bases separating them. CDR3 length: 18 amino acids. The CDR3 DNA follows: TGTGCCAGCAGTGACCCAAGGTCCCAGGGATATGGCAATCAGCCCCAGCATTTT. Protein: CASSDPRSQGYGNQPQHF.

The J gene is TRBJ2-5, the V gene TRBV6-6; 14 nucleotides align to TRBD2. CDR3 length: 15 residues. With 5 bases clipped from V and 5 bases from J, the junction kept 4 bases outside the gene matches. From germline, CDR1 is MNHNY and CDR2 SVGAGI (reference sequence). The CDR3 here is CASSRGLAGAETQYF. The CDR3 DNA reads as TGTGCCAGCAGTAGGGGACTAGCGGGGGCCGAGACCCAGTACTTC.

This chain joins TRBV21-1 and TRBJ1-1; the D call TRBD1 from the table was never checked on the DNA. TRBV21-1 is noted as a pseudogene. The CDR3 runs to 15 residues. In DNA, the CDR3 is TGTGCCAGCAGCACCACGGGACAGGGCGGCACTGAAGCTTTCTTT. It encodes CASSTTGQGGTEAFF.

The J gene is TRBJ2-7, the V gene TRBV6-6, with D possibly matching TRBD1 (5 bases). The CDR3 covers 15 residues. The V and J ends lost 5 bases and 4 bases respectively, with 18 bases between them. CDR1 is MNHNY and CDR2 is SVGAGI in the germline V gene (reference sequence). The CDR3 DNA follows: TGTGCCAGCAGTCGAAACAGGCTGCCCTTATACGAGCAGTACTTC. Translating it yields CASSRNRLPLYEQYF.

J is TRBJ1-3 and V is TRBV2; D not resolved. Trimming took off 7 bases at V and 2 bases at J, with 9 bases between the two ends. Germline V CDR1 and CDR2: SNHLY, FYNNEI. This CDR3 is built from 13 residues. In DNA, the CDR3 is TGTGCCAGCACCTATCGGGCTGGAAACACCATATATTTT. It encodes CASTYRAGNTIYF.

The chain combines TRBV9 with TRBJ2-7; possibly TRBD2 for D (6 bases). CDR1 SGDLS and CDR2 YYNGEE come from the germline V gene. The CDR3 covers 15 residues. Trimming removed 0 bases from V and 0 bases from J, with 10 bases in between. The CDR3 reads CASSVAGDPSYEQYF. The CDR3 coding sequence is TGTGCCAGCAGCGTAGCGGGGGACCCCTCCTACGAGCAGTACTTC.

Note on this clone: Relative to the germline gene, one junction end is altered; a read error may explain this. This sequence joins TRBV6-5 and TRBJ2-5, with D uncertain. This CDR3 has 12 amino acids. Germline V gene lookup returns CDR1 MNHEY and CDR2 SVGAGI. For the CDR3, the DNA is TGTGCCGGCAGTCACCTACAAGAGACCCAGTACTTC. Encoded protein: CAGSHLQETQYF.

The chain carries TRBV14 and TRBJ1-6; no reliable D call. CDR1 and CDR2 (germline): SGHDN, FVKESK. There are 11 residues in the CDR3. Trimming pared 3 bases from V and 13 bases from J, leaving 7 bases between. CDR3 loop: CASSQTGPLHF. CDR3 DNA sequence: TGTGCCAGCAGCCAGACCGGGCCCCTCCACTTT.

The chain joins TRBV5-4 to TRBJ2-5, with 8 nucleotides matching TRBD2. The V gene end was trimmed by 0 bases and the J gene end by 5 bases; junction bases not matched to a gene: 6. In germline, CDR1 is SGHNT, CDR2 YYREEE (reference sequence). This CDR3 comprises 15 residues. CDR3 protein: CASSLEVAGSETQYF. CDR3 nucleotide sequence: TGTGCCAGCAGCTTGGAGGTAGCGGGGAGTGAGACCCAGTACTTC.

The rearrangement links TRBV5-4 to TRBJ2-3; 11 bases map to TRBD2. In germline, CDR1 is SGHNT, CDR2 YYREEE (reference sequence). This CDR3 contains 17 residues. Germline trimming cut 4 bases from V and 0 bases from J; bases unmatched to any gene: 7. CDR3 loop: CASSDGTSGPSTDTQYF. CDR3 coding DNA: TGTGCCAGCAGCGACGGGACTAGCGGTCCTAGCACAGATACGCAGTATTTT.

The chain employs TRBV30 and TRBJ2-3; TRBD1 is a possible D gene (5 bases). V was trimmed by 8 bases and J by 4 bases, leaving 7 bases between them. Per the germline V gene, CDR1 is GTSNPN and CDR2 is SVGIG (reference sequence). CDR3 length: 10 residues. The CDR3 sequence is CALRADTQYF. CDR3 sequence (DNA): TGTGCCCTCAGGGCAGATACGCAGTATTTT.

The CDR3 sequence is CASSRGLAGEGEQFF. The DNA for the CDR3 is TGTGCCAGCAGCAGAGGACTAGCGGGGGAGGGTGAGCAGTTCTTC. This sequence joins TRBV7-6 and TRBJ2-1; TRBD2 matches 13 bases. V lost 5 bases, J lost 9 bases, and 7 bases stayed unmatched. The CDR3 runs 15 residues. The V gene's germline CDR1 is SGHVS and CDR2 FNYEAQ.

This clone was picked up a small number of times. V and J are TRBV7-9 and TRBJ2-4, with D maybe TRBD1 (5 bases). The ends were cut back, 5 bases at V and 6 bases at J, with 11 bases in the middle. Germline V gives CDR1 SEHNR, CDR2 FQNEAQ (reference sequence). The CDR3 has 13 residues. The CDR3 sequence is CASSAGQGNIQYF. DNA for the CDR3: TGTGCCAGCAGCGCTGGGCAGGGAAACATTCAGTACTTC.

This clone was detected only a few times. J is TRBJ2-7 and V is TRBV4-3; D perhaps matches TRBD1 (6 bases). Germline lookup yields CDR1 LGHNA and CDR2 YSLEER. V shed 2 bases and J shed 3 bases, with 11 bases lying between them. The length of the CDR3 is 14 residues. CDR3 sequence reads: CASSQQGFCYEQYF. Here the CDR3 DNA reads TGCGCCAGCAGCCAACAGGGGTTTTGCTACGAGCAGTACTTC.

The chain links TRBV6-6 to TRBJ1-5; 7 bases are shared with TRBD1. This CDR3 contains 13 residues. V lost 11 bases, J lost 2 bases, and 6 bases stayed unmatched. Germline values: CDR1 MNHNY, CDR2 SVGAGI (reference sequence). In DNA, the CDR3 is TGTGCCTCGACAGGGAGTGGCAATCAGCCCCAGCATTTT. Protein: CASTGSGNQPQHF.

This clone was counted only a few times. The J gene is TRBJ2-7, the V gene TRBV9; 7 bases line up with TRBD2. Unmatched junction bases numbered 7, after V lost 4 bases and J lost 3 bases. The CDR3 consists of 14 residues. CDR1 and CDR2 from the germline V gene are SGDLS and YYNGEE. The CDR3 protein is CASSPLGGYYEQYF. DNA for the CDR3: TGTGCCAGCAGCCCCCTCGGGGGGTACTACGAGCAGTACTTC.

This clone was seen a handful of times. The chain carries TRBV9 and TRBJ2-7, with TRBD1 matching 10 bases. Trimming took 2 bases from V and 7 from J; bases not matched to a gene: 6. Germline values: CDR1 SGDLS, CDR2 YYNGEE. The CDR3 loop spans 14 amino acids. CDR3 DNA sequence: TGTGCCAGCAGCGTGACAGGGGGCCGGGGGGAGCAGTACTTC. This gives the protein CASSVTGGRGEQYF.

Written as DNA, the CDR3 is TGTGCCAGCAGCTTAGGAGCACTAGCGGGCTACGAGCAGTACTTC. It codes for CASSLGALAGYEQYF. The V and J genes are TRBV11-1 and TRBJ2-7; 9 bases are shared with TRBD2. This CDR3 is 15 amino acids long. V was pared by 1 base and J by 3 bases, with 4 bases of the junction left unmatched. CDR1 and CDR2 (germline): SGHAT, FQDESV (reference sequence).

The J gene is TRBJ2-2, the V gene TRBV6-1, with 9 nucleotides matching TRBD1. Germline lookup yields CDR1 MNHNS and CDR2 SASEGT. The CDR3 runs 15 residues. Germline trimming cut 3 bases from V and 6 bases from J; bases unmatched to any gene: 5. The CDR3 loop reads CASSEGTGRAGELFF. The CDR3 region has the DNA TGTGCCAGCAGTGAGGGGACAGGGAGAGCCGGGGAGCTGTTTTTT.

This chain joins TRBV4-3 and TRBJ2-5; D ambiguous. Gene TRBJ2-7 matches the end of the DNA better, so the J call may be wrong. Germline lookup yields CDR1 LGHNA and CDR2 YSLEER. The CDR3 contains 15 residues. CDR3 DNA sequence: TGCGCCAGCAGCCAAGATCTTGAAAGCTCCTACGAGCAGTACTTC. Residues: CASSQDLESSYEQYF.

This clone appeared once. This chain links TRBV7-9 with TRBJ2-5, with D perhaps TRBD1 (6 bases). The germline V gene encodes CDR1 SEHNR and CDR2 FQNEAQ (reference sequence). The CDR3 runs to 15 residues. Trimming removed 5 bases from V and 9 bases from J, with 22 bases in between. The chain's CDR3 is CASSAPDSTPGAQYF. The CDR3 DNA follows: TGTGCCAGCAGCGCCCCGGACTCCACCCCAGGGGCCCAGTACTTC.

This chain connects TRBV2 to TRBJ2-7; 8 nucleotides line up with TRBD1. Per the germline V gene, CDR1 is SNHLY and CDR2 is FYNNEI. The CDR3 extends over 15 amino acids. Trimming cost V 7 bases and J 4 bases; bases outside gene matches: 12. Here the CDR3 reads CASTASGQGAYEQYF. The CDR3 DNA reads TGTGCCAGCACCGCCTCAGGGCAGGGGGCTTACGAGCAGTACTTC.

The chain links TRBV6-5 to TRBJ1-1; 7 nucleotides agree with TRBD1. The germline CDR1 and CDR2 sequences are MNHEY and SVGAGI. The CDR3 is made up of 15 amino acids. J lost 0 bases, V lost 2 bases, and 3 bases had no gene match. Here the CDR3 DNA reads TGTGCCAGCAGTTACGGGGGACAGATGAACACTGAAGCTTTCTTT. Protein: CASSYGGQMNTEAFF.

The CDR3 loop is CASTSGAQQFF. CDR3 coding DNA: TGTGCCAGCACAAGCGGGGCCCAACAGTTCTTC. This chain links TRBV27 with TRBJ2-1, with 7 bases aligning to TRBD2. Germline-derived CDR1 and CDR2 are MNHEY and SMNVEV (reference sequence). The V and J ends lost 7 bases and 13 bases, in that order; junction bases with no gene match: 7. CDR3 length: 11 amino acids.

The V and J genes are TRBV9 and TRBJ1-5, with 7 nucleotides matching TRBD1. Per the germline V gene, CDR1 is SGDLS and CDR2 is YYNGEE. Trimming removed 3 bases from V and 7 bases from J; junction bases left unmatched: 7. The CDR3 spans 14 residues. The chain's CDR3 is CASSGDDRAQPQHF. As DNA, the CDR3 is TGTGCCAGCAGCGGAGACGACAGGGCACAGCCCCAGCATTTT.

This chain connects TRBV7-9 to TRBJ2-7; 9 nucleotides line up with TRBD1. CDR1 SEHNR and CDR2 FQNEAQ come from the germline V gene (reference sequence). This CDR3 is 15 amino acids long. The V and J ends lost 5 bases and 1 base, in that order; junction bases with no gene match: 6. The CDR3 sequence is CASSPWTGASYEQYF. The CDR3, as DNA: TGTGCCAGCAGCCCTTGGACAGGGGCGTCCTACGAGCAGTACTTC.